The 27 T cell receptor beta chains given below trace back to one sample, sequenced in a study of cytomegalovirus exposure and HLA in healthy donors. Use of 60 Vbeta and 13 Jbeta primers characterized the PCR. This table comes from immunoSEQ multiplex PCR, and its TCRdb copy is limited to in-frame clones, with some not included. The repertoire has about 110,000 clones, around 80% of them found once; the top ten carry about 6.8%. Sequencing was done on a sample of PBMCs. Receptors originate from a young man in good health and CMV-seropositive.

The chain links TRBV6-5 to TRBJ1-2; D uncertain. Germline assignment: CDR1 MNHEY and CDR2 SVGAGI. The CDR3 length is 13 residues. Deletions cut 2 bases from V and 4 bases from J, with 8 bases between. The CDR3 nucleotides are TGTGCCAGCAGTTACAGGACTGGCTATGGCTACACCTTC. Protein product: CASSYRTGYGYTF.

The chain uses TRBV9 and TRBJ1-2; D might be TRBD1 (5 bases). The V gene lost 3 bases and the J gene lost 7 bases, with 16 bases spanning the gap. The CDR3 is 14 amino acids. CDR1 and CDR2 (germline): SGDLS, YYNGEE. The CDR3 DNA sequence: TGTGCCAGCAGCGCGGGACCCCGGGGGAGTGGCTACACCTTC. Amino acid sequence: CASSAGPRGSGYTF.

The J gene is TRBJ2-7, the V gene TRBV4-2; 11 bases are a match to TRBD2. J lost 2 bases, V lost 0 bases, and 3 bases had no gene match. The CDR3 is made up of 16 amino acids. Germline V lookup: CDR1 LGHNA, CDR2 YNFKEQ. The chain's CDR3 is CASSQEQTSGAYEQYF. CDR3 nucleotide sequence: TGTGCCAGCAGCCAAGAACAGACTAGCGGGGCCTACGAGCAGTACTTC.

This clone was found a few times. V and J are TRBV5-4 and TRBJ1-1; perhaps TRBD1 as D (6 bases). In germline, CDR1 is SGHNT, CDR2 YYREEE (reference sequence). This CDR3 region has 13 residues. The germline V and J ends were trimmed by 2 bases and 4 bases, with 9 bases remaining between them. The CDR3 nucleotides are TGTGCCAGCAGCTTTCGGGGGGCCACTGAAGCTTTCTTT. Its translation: CASSFRGATEAFF.

The V and J genes are TRBV2 and TRBJ1-2, with TRBD1 matching 7 bases. V lost 7 bases and J lost 4; bases outside the gene matches: 6. In germline, CDR1 is SNHLY, CDR2 FYNNEI. CDR3 length: 13 residues. CDR3 DNA sequence: TGTGCCAGCATCCGGGACAGCGTCTATGGCTACACCTTC. This translates into CASIRDSVYGYTF.

The rearrangement links TRBV21-1 to TRBJ1-2; the D segment call TRBD1 is taken from the table without a DNA check. TRBV21-1 is an annotated pseudogene. The CDR3 contains 16 residues. The CDR3 reads CASPIPPGTGDSGYTF. CDR3 DNA: TGTGCCAGCCCCATACCCCCCGGGACAGGCGATAGTGGCTACACCTTC.

This chain uses TRBV7-8 with TRBJ1-6; D is possibly TRBD1 (5 bases). V gave up 2 bases and J gave up 4 bases, with 9 bases separating them. CDR1 is SGHVS, CDR2 FQNEAQ, per germline. This CDR3 has 15 residues. The DNA of the CDR3 is TGTGCCAGCAGCTTATCCGACAGTTATAATTCACCCCTCCACTTT. It specifies CASSLSDSYNSPLHF.

The chain carries TRBV4-2 and TRBJ2-1, with D possibly matching TRBD1 (6 bases). Per germline, CDR1 LGHNA and CDR2 YNFKEQ. Trimming took 0 bases from V and 8 from J, leaving 17 bases between them. The CDR3 length is 16 residues. The CDR3 region has the DNA TGTGCCAGCAGCCAAGATTTGGCAGGGGCAGGGCATGAGCAGTTCTTC. It is translated as CASSQDLAGAGHEQFF.

The gene calls are TRBV19 and TRBJ1-1; 8 nucleotides align to TRBD1. Per the germline V gene, CDR1 is LNHDA and CDR2 is SQIVND (reference sequence). The V and J ends lost 8 bases and 4 bases, in that order; junction bases with no gene match: 9. The CDR3 contains 14 residues. The CDR3: CASVMTGDATEAFF. The CDR3 nucleotides are TGTGCCAGTGTCATGACAGGGGATGCCACTGAAGCTTTCTTT.

This chain joins TRBV7-8 and TRBJ1-4; weak D call: TRBD1 (6 bases). V was pared by 0 bases and J by 0 bases, with 20 bases between. This CDR3 contains 20 residues. Germline-derived CDR1 and CDR2 are SGHVS and FQNEAQ. Written as DNA, the CDR3 is TGTGCCAGCAGCTTAGCGCTTTTAGCCAGGGGCCTTACAACTAATGAAAAACTGTTTTTT. It codes for CASSLALLARGLTTNEKLFF.

In this sample, this clone turned up once. The chain uses TRBV7-2 and TRBJ1-1; 11 bases fit TRBD1. J gave up 5 bases and V 5 bases, and 10 bases lay outside the gene matches. Per the germline V gene, CDR1 is SGHTA and CDR2 is FQGNSA. There are 16 residues in the CDR3. The CDR3 DNA sequence: TGTGCCAGCAGCGCAGGGACAGGGGGAATAGGGACTGAAGCTTTCTTT. Its translation: CASSAGTGGIGTEAFF.

The sample holds one count of this clone. The chain recombines TRBV7-9 with TRBJ2-7, with 10 bases aligning to TRBD1. CDR3 size: 15 residues. J gave up 3 bases and V 5 bases, and 7 bases lay outside the gene matches. Germline CDR1 reads SEHNR; CDR2 reads FQNEAQ (reference sequence). The CDR3, as DNA: TGTGCCAGCAGCCCTCAAGGACAGGGGGTCTACGAGCAGTACTTC. It codes for CASSPQGQGVYEQYF.

The chain employs TRBV19 and TRBJ1-2, with 7 bases aligning to TRBD1. V lost 3 bases and J lost 6; bases outside the gene matches: 4. The CDR3 sequence is 13 residues long. CDR1 is LNHDA, CDR2 SQIVND, per germline (reference sequence). The CDR3 DNA follows: TGTGCCAGTAGTATGTTAGGGGGCGATGGCTACACCTTC. The encoded protein is CASSMLGGDGYTF.

The chain combines TRBV30 with TRBJ2-7; D not certain. The ends were cut back, 4 bases at V and 2 bases at J, with 18 bases in the middle. CDR1 and CDR2 (germline): GTSNPN, SVGIG (reference sequence). This CDR3 comprises 15 residues. CDR3 sequence (DNA): TGTGCCTGGACCGAAGACACGATGAACCCCTACGAGCAGTACTTC. Amino acid sequence: CAWTEDTMNPYEQYF.

This sequence joins TRBV10-1 and TRBJ2-3; D call uncertain. This CDR3 comprises 12 residues. V dropped 4 bases and J dropped 5 bases, with 7 bases sitting between them. Germline V gene sequence: CDR1 WNHNN, CDR2 SYGVQD (reference sequence). DNA of the CDR3: TGCGCCAGCAGTGGGCGACAAGATACGCAGTATTTT. It yields the protein CASSGRQDTQYF.

This clone was seen more than once but under ten times. V usage is TRBV23-1 and J usage is TRBJ2-5, with D maybe TRBD2 (5 bases). Being an ORF, TRBV23-1 has a function that is uncertain. V lost 0 bases and J 11 bases, leaving 10 bases between the germline ends. The CDR3 is made up of 12 amino acids. DNA of the CDR3: TGCGCCAGCAGTCAATCGGCGAGGGAGCAGTACTTC. This encodes CASSQSAREQYF.

The chain couples TRBV5-6 to TRBJ2-2; D may be TRBD1 (6 bases). Germline V gene sequence: CDR1 SGHDT, CDR2 YYEEEE. The CDR3 covers 14 residues. V lost 9 bases and J 5 bases, leaving 17 bases between the germline ends. For the CDR3, the DNA is TGTGCCACCAGATACAGGGTCGGTACCGGGGAGCTGTTTTTT. Its protein is CATRYRVGTGELFF.

For this clone: The sample holds other DNA sequences that translate to the same CDR3. V and J are TRBV2 and TRBJ2-7; a possible D gene is TRBD1 (5 bases). The CDR3 is made up of 14 amino acids. V shed 1 base and J shed 4 bases, with 11 bases lying between them. Germline CDR1 reads SNHLY; CDR2 reads FYNNEI. Here the CDR3 reads CASSEGQGWYEQYF. The CDR3 nucleotides are TGTGCCAGCAGTGAAGGGCAGGGTTGGTACGAGCAGTACTTC.

The chain recombines TRBV19 with TRBJ1-6; D remains ambiguous. Germline V CDR1 and CDR2: LNHDA, SQIVND (reference sequence). This CDR3 is built from 13 residues. V was pared by 2 bases and J by 9 bases, with 8 bases between. CDR3 DNA: TGTGCCAGTAGTATAATGACTAGTTCACCCCTCCACTTT. Its translation: CASSIMTSSPLHF. The whole variable domain, remainder taken from reference TRBV19 and TRBJ1-6, is DGGITQSPKYLFRKEGQNVTLSCEQNLNHDAMYWYRQDPGQGLRLIYYSQIVNDFQKGDIAEGYSVSREKKESFPLTVTSAQKNPTAFYLCASSIMTSSPLHFGNGTRLTVT.

The CDR3 sequence is CASSPPYSGKSYEQYF. The CDR3 DNA sequence: TGTGCCAGCAGCCCTCCGTATAGCGGGAAGTCCTACGAGCAGTACTTC. The chain recombines TRBV4-2 with TRBJ2-7; TRBD2 agrees at 8 bases. Losses at the gene ends were 4 bases for V and 1 base for J; bases not matched to a gene: 9. The CDR3 loop spans 16 amino acids. The germline V gene encodes CDR1 LGHNA and CDR2 YNFKEQ.

The genes are TRBV5-4 and TRBJ2-7; perhaps TRBD1 as D (5 bases). Trimming stripped 0 bases from V and 6 bases from J, with 13 bases between. Per germline, CDR1 SGHNT and CDR2 YYREEE (reference sequence). The CDR3 has 14 amino acids. Here the CDR3 reads CASSLEQGLGEQYF. The CDR3 region has the DNA TGTGCCAGCAGCTTGGAGCAGGGTTTGGGCGAGCAGTACTTC.

The genes are TRBV10-3 and TRBJ1-2; 7 bases are a match to TRBD1. CDR3 length: 15 amino acids. Looked up from germline, CDR1 is ENHRY and CDR2 is SYGVKD. V trimming: 4 bases; J trimming: 1 base; junction bases outside the gene matches: 6. CDR3 protein: CAISARQGDNYGYTF. The DNA of the CDR3 is TGTGCCATCAGTGCCCGACAGGGAGATAACTATGGCTACACCTTC.

The genes are TRBV4-1 and TRBJ2-4, with D possibly TRBD1 on 6 matching bases. The V gene lost 2 bases and the J gene lost 1 base, with 15 bases spanning the gap. Germline V gene lookup returns CDR1 MGHRA and CDR2 YSYEKL. This CDR3 contains 17 residues. CDR3 DNA sequence: TGCGCCAGCAGCCAACCGACAGGATTTGGGGCCAAAAACATTCAGTACTTC. It translates to CASSQPTGFGAKNIQYF.

This clone occurred once. Germline and junction disagree at one end, which may indicate a read error. The sample contains more than one DNA sequence encoding this CDR3. This rearrangement joins TRBV27 to TRBJ1-1, with TRBD1 identical over 8 bases. The CDR3 is made up of 15 amino acids. The germline gives CDR1 MNHEY, CDR2 SMNVEV (reference sequence). The CDR3 nucleotides read TGTGCCAGCAGTCTGAGGACAGGGCGGAACACTGAAGCCTTCTTT. Amino acids: CASSLRTGRNTEAFF.

V usage is TRBV5-1 and J usage is TRBJ2-3; 9 nucleotides align to TRBD2. The length of the CDR3 is 15 residues. Looked up from germline, CDR1 is SGHRS and CDR2 is YFSETQ. With 4 bases clipped from V and 4 bases from J, the junction kept 7 bases outside the gene matches. The CDR3 region has the DNA TGCGCCAGCAGCCAGGTGGCGGGGGGGGCAGATACGCAGTATTTT. Translation: CASSQVAGGADTQYF. Combining the CDR3 with reference TRBV5-1 and TRBJ2-3 gives the whole variable domain KAGVTQTPRYLIKTRGQQVTLSCSPISGHRSVSWYQQTPGQGLQFLFEYFSETQRNKGNFPGRFSGRQFSNSRSEMNVSTLELGDSALYLCASSQVAGGADTQYFGPGTRLTVL.

J is TRBJ2-5 and V is TRBV7-9; TRBD2 agrees at 8 bases. CDR3 length: 15 amino acids. CDR1 and CDR2 from the germline V gene are SEHNR and FQNEAQ (reference sequence). Unmatched junction bases numbered 7, after V lost 4 bases and J lost 3 bases. The CDR3 DNA is TGTGCCAGCAGCTATTGGGCCGGGGGGGAAGAGACCCAGTACTTC. This encodes CASSYWAGGEETQYF.

The chain has TRBV30 and TRBJ1-6; no definite D call. This CDR3 has 12 residues. The ends were cut back, 6 bases at V and 4 bases at J, with 7 bases in the middle. The germline gives CDR1 GTSNPN, CDR2 SVGIG (reference sequence). CDR3 in amino acids: CACSKYNSPLHF. The CDR3 DNA follows: TGTGCCTGTTCCAAATATAATTCACCCCTCCACTTT. The full variable domain, with the rest looked up from reference TRBV30 and TRBJ1-6, is SQTIHQWPATLVQPVGSPLSLECTVEGTSNPNLYWYRQAAGRGLQLLFYSVGIGQISSEVPQNLSASRPQDRQFILSSKKLLLSDSGFYLCACSKYNSPLHFGNGTRLTVT.